This entry lists 11 T cell receptor beta chains sequenced from one sample in a study of CD8+ T cells in alopecia areata (dated by TCRdb to between 2017 and 2018). Library creation used the immunoSEQ multiplex PCR assay. For TCR sequencing, RNA was extracted from every sample and reverse transcribed into cDNA to serve as template. Held by TCRdb, this immuneACCESS table contains in-frame sequences only and omits some clones. Under half of the omission traces to an unresolved V gene where checked; the cause of the rest is unknown. The sample records about 180,000 clones, about half of which are singletons. Of the sample, 9.5% to 13% falls within the top ten clones. Read against the paper, the sample's treatment or condition label means: oral pan-JAK inhibitor, 5-10 mg twice daily. The sample here was CD8+ T cells sorted from blood, taken at week 52, from a patient treated with tofacitinib. These receptors were taken from a human donor with alopecia areata.

A few counts support this clone. The chain carries TRBV29-1 and TRBJ1-1; D may be TRBD1 (5 bases). This CDR3 is 12 amino acids long. Germline loops: CDR1 SQVTM, CDR2 ANQGSEA. V dropped 4 bases and J dropped 0 bases, with 6 bases sitting between them. In DNA, the CDR3 is TGCAGCGTTGGGGGGATGAACACTGAAGCTTTCTTT. Protein product: CSVGGMNTEAFF.

The V gene is TRBV6-6, the J gene TRBJ2-3; no clear D gene. This CDR3 is built from 13 residues. V shed 0 bases and J shed 5 bases, with 6 bases lying between them. Germline CDR1 MNHNY, CDR2 SVGAGI (reference sequence). CDR3 residues: CASSYSGVDTQYF. CDR3 DNA sequence: TGTGCCAGCAGTTACTCCGGAGTAGATACGCAGTATTTT.

This chain links TRBV6-5 with TRBJ2-5, with 7 nucleotides matching TRBD1. CDR1 MNHEY and CDR2 SVGAGI come from the germline V gene. V was pared by 2 bases and J by 4 bases, with 7 bases of the junction left unmatched. The CDR3 is made up of 15 amino acids. CDR3 in DNA: TGTGCCAGCAGTTACGACAGGGTGAACGGAGAGACCCAGTACTTC. Translated, it gives CASSYDRVNGETQYF.

The chain employs TRBV5-1 and TRBJ1-1, with no clear D. The CDR3 loop spans 13 amino acids. Germline V gene lookup returns CDR1 SGHRS and CDR2 YFSETQ. Trimming removed 2 bases from V and 3 bases from J, with 8 bases in between. In nucleotides, the CDR3 is TGCGCCAGCAGCTTTCAGGTAGACACTGAAGCTTTCTTT. Protein product: CASSFQVDTEAFF.

This chain connects TRBV5-6 to TRBJ1-4, with D unresolved. The CDR3 loop spans 13 amino acids. Trimming shortened V by 1 base and J by 7 bases, and 8 bases separated the two germline ends. Germline V gene data show CDR1 as SGHDT and CDR2 as YYEEEE. The CDR3 DNA follows: TGTGCCAGCAGCTTGCCCGAGGGTGAAAAACTGTTTTTT. Protein: CASSLPEGEKLFF.

This chain connects TRBV7-9 to TRBJ2-2; D remains unclear. This CDR3 spans 12 amino acids. Trimming pared 5 bases from V and 0 bases from J, leaving 1 base between. Germline V gives CDR1 SEHNR, CDR2 FQNEAQ (reference sequence). The chain's CDR3 is CASSANTGELFF. The CDR3 DNA reads TGTGCCAGCAGCGCGAACACCGGGGAGCTGTTTTTT.

This chain uses TRBV15 with TRBJ2-3; no definite D call. This CDR3 region has 14 residues. Trimming removed 3 bases from V and 0 bases from J, with 7 bases in between. Germline CDR1 LNHNV, CDR2 YYDKDF (reference sequence). The CDR3 coding sequence is TGTGCCACCAGCAGGGCCGGAAGCACAGATACGCAGTATTTT. Its translation is CATSRAGSTDTQYF.

This sequence joins TRBV30 and TRBJ2-5; D is uncertain. V was pared by 1 base and J by 5 bases, with 14 bases between. Germline V gives CDR1 GTSNPN, CDR2 SVGIG (reference sequence). CDR3 length: 14 residues. CDR3 residues: CAWSEPAYRETQYF. CDR3 nucleotide sequence: TGTGCCTGGAGTGAGCCGGCCTACCGGGAGACCCAGTACTTC.

With regard to this clone: The sample holds other DNA sequences that translate to the same CDR3. The chain recombines TRBV5-4 with TRBJ2-7; 7 bases align to TRBD1. CDR1 and CDR2 from the germline V gene are SGHNT and YYREEE (reference sequence). The J segment lost 1 base and the V segment lost 4 bases, leaving 5 bases of the junction unmatched. This CDR3 contains 14 residues. DNA for the CDR3: TGTGCCAGCAGCCGAGGGACAGCTTCCTACGAGCAGTACTTC. Protein product: CASSRGTASYEQYF.

The chain joins TRBV27 to TRBJ1-5; the D is unclear. Germline values: CDR1 MNHEY, CDR2 SMNVEV (reference sequence). CDR3 length: 13 residues. Trimming removed 0 bases from V and 8 bases from J, with 8 bases in between. The CDR3 sequence is CASSLSTTKPQHF. Here the CDR3 DNA reads TGTGCCAGCAGTTTATCTACCACTAAGCCCCAGCATTTT.

V is TRBV30 and J is TRBJ1-1, with D possibly being TRBD1 (5 bases). The CDR3 consists of 13 residues. Germline-derived CDR1 and CDR2 are GTSNPN and SVGIG (reference sequence). V lost 2 bases and J lost 1, with 8 bases in between. The CDR3 reads CAWSPRGNTEAFF. DNA for the CDR3: TGTGCCTGGAGTCCTAGGGGGAACACTGAAGCTTTCTTT.